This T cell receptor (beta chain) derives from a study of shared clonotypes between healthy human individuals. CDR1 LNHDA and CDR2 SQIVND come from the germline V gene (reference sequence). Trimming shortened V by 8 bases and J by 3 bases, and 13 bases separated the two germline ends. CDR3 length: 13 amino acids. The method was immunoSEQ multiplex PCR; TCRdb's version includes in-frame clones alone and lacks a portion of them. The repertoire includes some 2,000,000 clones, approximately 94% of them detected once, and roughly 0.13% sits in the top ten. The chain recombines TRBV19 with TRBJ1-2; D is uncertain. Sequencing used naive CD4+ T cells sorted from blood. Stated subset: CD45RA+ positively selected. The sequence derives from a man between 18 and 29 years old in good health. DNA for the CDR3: TGTGCCAGTCTGAAAAACAGAGACTATGGCTACACCTTC. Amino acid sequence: CASLKNRDYGYTF.